Listed here are 3 T cell receptor beta chains from one sample, sequenced in a study of blood T cell repertoires in COVID-19. Generated by immunoSEQ multiplex PCR, the TCRdb table keeps only in-frame clones and is missing some. The table includes roughly 200,000 clones, roughly 90% detected once. The sequenced sample consisted of peripheral blood. The receptor source for this set is a man between 70 and 80 years old with acute or convalescent COVID-19.

The rearrangement links TRBV20-1 to TRBJ2-7; possible D gene TRBD2, 5 bases. This CDR3 spans 13 amino acids. V dropped 3 bases and J dropped 7 bases, with 16 bases sitting between them. Germline-derived CDR1 and CDR2 are DFQATT and SNEGSKA (reference sequence). CDR3: CSASNSPPGEQYF. DNA of the CDR3: TGCAGTGCTAGTAATTCTCCCCCGGGGGAGCAGTACTTC.

The V gene is TRBV7-9, the J gene TRBJ2-5; D unclear. Trimming shortened V by 1 base and J by 1 base, and 7 bases separated the two germline ends. The CDR3 has 14 amino acids. Germline loops: CDR1 SEHNR, CDR2 FQNEAQ (reference sequence). CDR3 loop: CASSLGLAQETQYF. Written as DNA, the CDR3 is TGTGCCAGCAGCTTAGGGCTTGCCCAAGAGACCCAGTACTTC.

The V and J genes are TRBV19 and TRBJ2-1, with 9 nucleotides matching TRBD1. This CDR3 contains 16 residues. V trimming: 4 bases; J trimming: 6 bases; junction bases outside the gene matches: 10. Per the germline V gene, CDR1 is LNHDA and CDR2 is SQIVND (reference sequence). DNA for the CDR3: TGTGCCAGTAGTAGCCCAACAGGGGGCGCGTTCAATGAGCAGTTCTTC. This encodes CASSSPTGGAFNEQFF. The full variable domain, in which reference TRBV19 and TRBJ2-1 provide the parts outside the CDR3, is DGGITQSPKYLFRKEGQNVTLSCEQNLNHDAMYWYRQDPGQGLRLIYYSQIVNDFQKGDIAEGYSVSREKKESFPLTVTSAQKNPTAFYLCASSSPTGGAFNEQFFGPGTRLTVL.